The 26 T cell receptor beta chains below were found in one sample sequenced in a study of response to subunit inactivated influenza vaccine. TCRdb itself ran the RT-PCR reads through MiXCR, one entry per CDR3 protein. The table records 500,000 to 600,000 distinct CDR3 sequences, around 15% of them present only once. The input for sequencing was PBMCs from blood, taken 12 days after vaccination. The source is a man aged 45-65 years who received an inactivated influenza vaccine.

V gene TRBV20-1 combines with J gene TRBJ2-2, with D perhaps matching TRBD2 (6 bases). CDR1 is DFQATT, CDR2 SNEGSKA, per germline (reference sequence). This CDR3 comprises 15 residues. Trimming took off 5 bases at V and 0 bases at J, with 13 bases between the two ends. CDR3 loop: CSAPNSGANTGELFF. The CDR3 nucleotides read TGCAGTGCTCCAAATAGCGGCGCGAACACCGGGGAGCTGTTTTTT.

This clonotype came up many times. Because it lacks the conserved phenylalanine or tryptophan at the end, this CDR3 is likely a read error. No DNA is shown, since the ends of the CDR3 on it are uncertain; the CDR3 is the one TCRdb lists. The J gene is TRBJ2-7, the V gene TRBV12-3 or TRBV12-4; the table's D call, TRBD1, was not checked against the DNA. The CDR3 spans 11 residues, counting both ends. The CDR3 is CASSLQGVIPL.

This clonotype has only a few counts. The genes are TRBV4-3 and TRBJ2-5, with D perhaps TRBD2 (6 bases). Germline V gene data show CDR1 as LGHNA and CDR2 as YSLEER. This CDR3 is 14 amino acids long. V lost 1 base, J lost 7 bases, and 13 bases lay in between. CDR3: CASSQGREMATQYF. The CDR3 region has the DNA TGCGCCAGCAGCCAAGGGCGGGAAATGGCGACCCAGTACTTC.

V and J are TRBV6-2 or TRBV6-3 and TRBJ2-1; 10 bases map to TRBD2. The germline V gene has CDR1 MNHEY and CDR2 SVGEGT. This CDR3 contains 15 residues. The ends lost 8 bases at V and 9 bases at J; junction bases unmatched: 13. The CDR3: CASLGSGGVFGEQFF. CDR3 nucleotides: TGTGCCAGCCTGGGGAGCGGGGGGGTTTTCGGTGAGCAGTTCTTC.

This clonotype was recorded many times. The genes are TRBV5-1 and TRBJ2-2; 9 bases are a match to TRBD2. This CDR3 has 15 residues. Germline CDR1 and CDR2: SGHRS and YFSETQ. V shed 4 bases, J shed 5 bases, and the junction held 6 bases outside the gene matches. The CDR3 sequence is CASSPGLAVTGELFF. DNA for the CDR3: TGCGCCAGCAGCCCGGGACTAGCCGTGACCGGGGAGCTGTTTTTT. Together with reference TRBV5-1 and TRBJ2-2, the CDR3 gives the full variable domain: KAGVTQTPRYLIKTRGQQVTLSCSPISGHRSVSWYQQTPGQGLQFLFEYFSETQRNKGNFPGRFSGRQFSNSRSEMNVSTLELGDSALYLCASSPGLAVTGELFFGEGSRLTVL.

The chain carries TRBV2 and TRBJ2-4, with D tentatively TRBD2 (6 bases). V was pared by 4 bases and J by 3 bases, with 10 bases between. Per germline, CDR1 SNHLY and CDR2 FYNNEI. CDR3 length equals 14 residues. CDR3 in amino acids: CASSGLAHKNIQYF. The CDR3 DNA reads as TGTGCCAGCAGTGGGCTAGCGCACAAAAACATTCAGTACTTC.

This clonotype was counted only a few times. The CDR3 reads CASSYRWMTNEKLFF. The CDR3 DNA sequence: TGTGCCAGCAGTTATAGATGGATGACTAATGAAAAACTGTTTTTT. The V gene is TRBV6-5, the J gene TRBJ1-4; D is unclear. CDR3 length: 15 amino acids. CDR1 is MNHEY and CDR2 is SVGAGI in the germline V gene. Deletions cut 3 bases from V and 2 bases from J, with 10 bases between.

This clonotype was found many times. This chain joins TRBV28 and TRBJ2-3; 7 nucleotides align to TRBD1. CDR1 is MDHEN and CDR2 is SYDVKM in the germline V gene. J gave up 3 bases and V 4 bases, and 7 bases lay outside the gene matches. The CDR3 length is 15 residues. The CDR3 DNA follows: TGTGCCAGCAGTTCGACAGGGTCGCGAACAGATACGCAGTATTTT. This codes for CASSSTGSRTDTQYF.

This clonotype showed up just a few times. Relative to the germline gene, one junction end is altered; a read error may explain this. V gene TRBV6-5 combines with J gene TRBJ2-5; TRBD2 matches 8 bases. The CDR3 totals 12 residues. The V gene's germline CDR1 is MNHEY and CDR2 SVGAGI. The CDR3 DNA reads TGTGCCAGCAGTTATTCGGGGGGGCCCGCATCTTTC. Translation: CASSYSGGPASF.

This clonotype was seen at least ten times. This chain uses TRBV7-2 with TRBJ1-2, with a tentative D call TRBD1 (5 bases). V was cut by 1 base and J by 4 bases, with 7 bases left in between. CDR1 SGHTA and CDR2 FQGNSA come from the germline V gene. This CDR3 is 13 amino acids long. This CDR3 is CASSLGQPYGYTF. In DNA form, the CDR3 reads TGTGCCAGCAGCTTAGGACAGCCCTATGGCTACACCTTC.

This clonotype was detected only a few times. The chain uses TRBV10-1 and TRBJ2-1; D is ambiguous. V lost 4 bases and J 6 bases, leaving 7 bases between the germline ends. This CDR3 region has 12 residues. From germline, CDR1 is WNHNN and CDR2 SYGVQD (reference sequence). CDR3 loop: CASSGLFNEQFF. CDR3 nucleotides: TGCGCCAGCAGTGGACTTTTCAATGAGCAGTTCTTC.

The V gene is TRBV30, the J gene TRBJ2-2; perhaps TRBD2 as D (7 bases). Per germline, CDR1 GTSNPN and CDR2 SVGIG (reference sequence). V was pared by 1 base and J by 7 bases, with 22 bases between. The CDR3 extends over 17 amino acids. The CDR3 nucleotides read TGTGCCTGGAGTGACGGGGGGCGGGGATTTTTGAACGGGGAGCTGTTTTTT. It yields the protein CAWSDGGRGFLNGELFF.

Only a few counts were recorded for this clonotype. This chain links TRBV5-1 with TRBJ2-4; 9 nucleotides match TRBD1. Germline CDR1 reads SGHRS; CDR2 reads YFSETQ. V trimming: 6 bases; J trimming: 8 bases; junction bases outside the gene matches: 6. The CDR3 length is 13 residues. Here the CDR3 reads CASKPGQGYIQYF. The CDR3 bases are TGCGCCAGCAAGCCGGGACAGGGATACATTCAGTACTTC.

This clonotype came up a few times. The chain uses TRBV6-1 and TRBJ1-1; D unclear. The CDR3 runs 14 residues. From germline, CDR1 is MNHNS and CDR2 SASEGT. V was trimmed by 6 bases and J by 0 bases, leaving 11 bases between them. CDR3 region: CASRLTAVNTEAFF. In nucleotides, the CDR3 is TGTGCCAGCAGACTTACCGCGGTGAACACTGAAGCTTTCTTT.

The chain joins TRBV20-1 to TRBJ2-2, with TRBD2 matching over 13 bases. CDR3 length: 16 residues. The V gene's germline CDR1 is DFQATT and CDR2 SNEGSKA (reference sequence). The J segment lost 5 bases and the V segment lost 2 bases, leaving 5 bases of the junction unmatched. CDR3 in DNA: TGCAGTGCTAGACCGGGACTAGCGGGGACTACCGGGGAGCTGTTTTTT. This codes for CSARPGLAGTTGELFF.

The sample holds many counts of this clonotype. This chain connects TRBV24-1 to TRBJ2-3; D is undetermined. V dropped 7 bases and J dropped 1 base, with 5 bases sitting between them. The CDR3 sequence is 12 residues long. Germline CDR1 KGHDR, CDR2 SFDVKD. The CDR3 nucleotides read TGTGCCACCAGCGGAGGCACAGATACGCAGTATTTT. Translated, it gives CATSGGTDTQYF.

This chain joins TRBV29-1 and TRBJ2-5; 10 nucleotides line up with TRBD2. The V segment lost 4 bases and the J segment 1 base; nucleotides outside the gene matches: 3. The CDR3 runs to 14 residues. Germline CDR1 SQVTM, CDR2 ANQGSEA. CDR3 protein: CSVAGLAVQETQYF. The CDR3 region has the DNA TGCAGCGTTGCAGGACTAGCGGTCCAAGAGACCCAGTACTTC.

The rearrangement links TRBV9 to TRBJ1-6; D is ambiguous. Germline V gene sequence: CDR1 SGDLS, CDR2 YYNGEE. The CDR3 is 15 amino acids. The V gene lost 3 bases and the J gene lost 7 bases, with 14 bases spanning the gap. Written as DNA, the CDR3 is TGTGCCAGCAGCGGGGAGGACTATCGCAATTCACCCCTCCACTTT. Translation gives CASSGEDYRNSPLHF.

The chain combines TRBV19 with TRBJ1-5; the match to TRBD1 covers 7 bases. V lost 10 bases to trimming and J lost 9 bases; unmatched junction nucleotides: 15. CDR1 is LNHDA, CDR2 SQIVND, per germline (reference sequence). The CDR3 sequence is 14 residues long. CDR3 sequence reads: CATSTTGDAGPQHF. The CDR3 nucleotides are TGTGCCACCTCGACAACAGGGGACGCCGGGCCCCAGCATTTT.

The CDR3 nucleotides read TGTGCCAGCAGCACGAGGACAGTCACAGATACGCAGTATTTT. This encodes CASSTRTVTDTQYF. The chain combines TRBV11-1 with TRBJ2-3; D may be TRBD1 (6 bases). Germline CDR1 is SGHAT and CDR2 is FQDESV (reference sequence). V was shortened by 5 bases and J by 2 bases, with 11 bases between the two germline ends. The CDR3 runs to 14 residues.

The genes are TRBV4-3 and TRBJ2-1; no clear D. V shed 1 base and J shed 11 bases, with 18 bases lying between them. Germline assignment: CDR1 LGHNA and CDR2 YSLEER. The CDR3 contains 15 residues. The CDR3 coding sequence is TGCGCCAGCAGCCAAGCACCCCCCCCCAGCGCCAAGCAGTTCTTC. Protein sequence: CASSQAPPPSAKQFF.

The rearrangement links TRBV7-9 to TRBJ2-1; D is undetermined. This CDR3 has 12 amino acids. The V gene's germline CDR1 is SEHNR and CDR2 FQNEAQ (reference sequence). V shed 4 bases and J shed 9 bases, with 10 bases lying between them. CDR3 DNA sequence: TGTGCCAGCAGCTCCGCCCCCAGTGAGCAGTTCTTC. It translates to CASSSAPSEQFF.

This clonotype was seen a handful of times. The CDR3 DNA reads as TGTGCCACCAGCAGAGTTTGGGCGCAAGTGGGCAAAAACATTCAGTACTTC. Amino acids: CATSRVWAQVGKNIQYF. The chain is built from TRBV15 and TRBJ2-4; no definite D call. The CDR3 is 17 residues long. V gave up 1 base and J gave up 3 bases, with 16 bases separating them. The germline CDR1 and CDR2 sequences are LNHNV and YYDKDF (reference sequence).

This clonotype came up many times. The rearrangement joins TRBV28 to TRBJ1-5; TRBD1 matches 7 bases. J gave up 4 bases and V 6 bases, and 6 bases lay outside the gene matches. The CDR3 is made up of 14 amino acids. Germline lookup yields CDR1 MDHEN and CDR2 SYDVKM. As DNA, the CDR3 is TGTGCCAGCAGGGGGACAGAACCAAATCAGCCCCAGCATTTT. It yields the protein CASRGTEPNQPQHF.

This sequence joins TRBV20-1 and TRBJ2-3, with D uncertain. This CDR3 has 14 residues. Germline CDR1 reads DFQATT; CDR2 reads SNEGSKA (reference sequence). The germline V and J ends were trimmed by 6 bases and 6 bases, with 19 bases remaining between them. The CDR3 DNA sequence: TGCAGTGCCAGGACCCGCCAGTTGAGGGATACGCAGTATTTT. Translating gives CSARTRQLRDTQYF.

For the CDR3, the DNA is TGTGCCAGCAGTATAGACAGGGGGCCCCAGTACTTC. As protein: CASSIDRGPQYF. The V and J genes are TRBV12-3 or TRBV12-4 and TRBJ2-4; 10 positions agree with TRBD1. Losses at the gene ends were 5 bases for V and 13 bases for J; bases not matched to a gene: 5. The CDR3 loop spans 12 amino acids.